The source of this T cell receptor (beta chain) is a study of T cells in Graves' hyperthyroidism and ophthalmopathy. Amplification targeted TCR beta CDR3 regions from RNA transcripts. Researchers ran a first-round RT-PCR on the TCR CDR3 using the HTBI primer set. TCRdb ran MiXCR on the multiplex PCR reads and lists one entry per CDR3 protein. The sample holds under 350,000 distinct CDR3 sequences; roughly 15% are singletons and the top ten take approximately 7.9%. No ophthalmopathy progression within 18 months constituted stable Graves' hyperthyroidism. Patients aged 18 to 65 had newly diagnosed hyperthyroidism of under 2 months' duration. 10 ml of fresh peripheral blood supplied the PBMCs. This clonotype has at least ten counts. Its antigen remains unknown. General study results and limits: Among thyroid clonotypes expanded above 0.001, most also appeared in blood.

The source of this sequence is a woman in her forties with Graves' hyperthyroidism. Sequencing was carried out using blood.

The CDR3 nucleotides read TGCGCCAGCAGCTTGGGACAGGGCGACGGAAAGAACACTGAAGCTTTCTTT. It translates to CASSLGQGDGKNTEAFF. The chain couples TRBV5-1 to TRBJ1-1; 7 bases are shared with TRBD1. The V gene end was trimmed by 0 bases and the J gene end by 1 base; junction bases not matched to a gene: 9. This CDR3 comprises 17 residues. From germline, CDR1 is SGHRS and CDR2 YFSETQ.